A single sample gave rise to the 32 T cell receptor beta chains below, sequenced in a study of OX40 agonist ivuxolimab in advanced cancers. Some clones are missing from TCRdb's copy, which holds only in-frame ones; the method was immunoSEQ multiplex PCR. The sample lists about 54,000 clones; approximately 85% were seen once. Specimen: CD4+ or CD8+ T cells sorted from blood, collected in a trial of the OX40 agonist ivuxolimab. The source of these receptors is an adult with an advanced solid tumor such as melanoma, head and neck, liver or kidney cancer.

This chain connects TRBV5-1 to TRBJ2-7, with D unclear. Germline CDR1 reads SGHRS; CDR2 reads YFSETQ. V dropped 1 base and J dropped 2 bases, with 10 bases sitting between them. This CDR3 is 14 amino acids long. CDR3 amino acids: CASSLSTDPYEQYF. The CDR3 coding sequence is TGCGCCAGCAGCTTGAGTACGGACCCCTACGAGCAGTACTTC.

The gene calls are TRBV2 and TRBJ1-5; 8 nucleotides agree with TRBD1. In germline, CDR1 is SNHLY, CDR2 FYNNEI. There are 14 residues in the CDR3. The ends lost 6 bases at V and 7 bases at J; junction bases unmatched: 8. CDR3 sequence reads: CASRADREEQPQHF. The CDR3 DNA reads as TGTGCCAGCAGGGCGGACAGGGAAGAACAGCCCCAGCATTTT.

The genes are TRBV27 and TRBJ2-2; D is unresolved. The CDR3 has 13 residues. CDR1 is MNHEY and CDR2 is SMNVEV in the germline V gene (reference sequence). The V and J ends lost 5 bases and 2 bases respectively, with 6 bases between them. Here the CDR3 reads CASSPYNTGELFF. The CDR3 bases are TGTGCCAGCAGTCCCTACAACACCGGGGAGCTGTTTTTT.

V is TRBV28 and J is TRBJ1-1; no reliable D call. CDR1 and CDR2 (germline): MDHEN, SYDVKM. The CDR3 totals 12 residues. With 7 bases removed from V and 3 bases from J, the gap between germline ends came to 9 bases. The CDR3 reads CASKTGDTEAFF. Here the CDR3 DNA reads TGTGCCAGCAAGACCGGGGACACTGAAGCTTTCTTT. The full variable domain, its missing parts supplied by reference TRBV28 and TRBJ1-1, is DVKVTQSSRYLVKRTGEKVFLECVQDMDHENMFWYRQDPGLGLRLIYFSYDVKMKEKGDIPEGYSVSREKKERFSLILESASTNQTSMYLCASKTGDTEAFFGQGTRLTVV.

This chain joins TRBV14 and TRBJ1-2; D gene uncertain. Germline CDR1 and CDR2: SGHDN and FVKESK. The length of the CDR3 is 13 residues. V was cut by 0 bases and J by 3 bases, with 5 bases left in between. CDR3 region: CASSQDWDYGYTF. CDR3 sequence (DNA): TGTGCCAGCAGCCAAGATTGGGACTATGGCTACACCTTC.

CDR3 sequence reads: CASSRGPYNEQFF. CDR3 nucleotide sequence: TGCGCCAGCAGCCGGGGACCCTACAATGAGCAGTTCTTC. The chain has TRBV5-1 and TRBJ2-1; D is possibly TRBD1 or TRBD2 (5 bases each). This CDR3 comprises 13 residues. Trimming pared 4 bases from V and 2 bases from J, leaving 7 bases between. Germline loops: CDR1 SGHRS, CDR2 YFSETQ.

The chain links TRBV7-2 to TRBJ2-1, with 8 nucleotides matching TRBD1. The V segment lost 4 bases and the J segment 8 bases; nucleotides outside the gene matches: 10. CDR3 length: 15 amino acids. CDR1 is SGHTA and CDR2 is FQGNSA in the germline V gene. The CDR3 reads CASSSTGQGIYEQFF. For the CDR3, the DNA is TGTGCCAGCAGCTCGACAGGACAGGGAATCTATGAGCAGTTCTTC.

The rearrangement uses TRBV11-3 and TRBJ2-7, with 7 bases that match TRBD2. CDR1 SGHNT and CDR2 YENEEA come from the germline V gene. This CDR3 contains 18 residues. With V trimmed by 2 bases and J by 4 bases, 17 bases remained unmatched. CDR3 amino acids: CASSLKLTHRGESYEQYF. The DNA for the CDR3 is TGTGCCAGCAGCTTAAAGCTCACCCATCGGGGGGAGAGTTACGAGCAGTACTTC.

The chain has TRBV30 and TRBJ2-1, with D perhaps matching TRBD2 (6 bases). With 5 bases removed from V and 4 bases from J, the gap between germline ends came to 9 bases. Germline V gene data show CDR1 as GTSNPN and CDR2 as SVGIG (reference sequence). The CDR3 runs to 12 residues. The CDR3 DNA follows: TGTGCCTGGGGGACTGAATACAATGAGCAGTTCTTC. Encoded protein: CAWGTEYNEQFF.

Points on this clone: In the same sample, other DNA sequences code for this CDR3. The CDR3 DNA sequence: TGCGCCAGCAGCTTGGAACCGAGCAATCAGCCCCAGCATTTT. Translated, it gives CASSLEPSNQPQHF. The V gene is TRBV5-1, the J gene TRBJ1-5; D unresolved. Germline-derived CDR1 and CDR2 are SGHRS and YFSETQ. The CDR3 totals 14 residues. V was pared by 0 bases and J by 1 base, with 5 bases between. Based on the CDR3 plus reference TRBV5-1 and TRBJ1-5, the full variable domain is KAGVTQTPRYLIKTRGQQVTLSCSPISGHRSVSWYQQTPGQGLQFLFEYFSETQRNKGNFPGRFSGRQFSNSRSEMNVSTLELGDSALYLCASSLEPSNQPQHFGDGTRLSIL.

The J gene is TRBJ2-6, the V gene TRBV19, with D possibly called TRBD1 or TRBD2 (6 bases each). Trimming shortened V by 5 bases and J by 0 bases, and 17 bases separated the two germline ends. The CDR3 length is 18 residues. Germline CDR1 and CDR2: LNHDA and SQIVND (reference sequence). As DNA, the CDR3 is TGTGCCAGTAGTTCCTCCGGGGGACAAGCCTCTGGGGCCAACGTCCTGACTTTC. Protein: CASSSSGGQASGANVLTF. Together with reference TRBV19 and TRBJ2-6, the CDR3 gives the full variable domain: DGGITQSPKYLFRKEGQNVTLSCEQNLNHDAMYWYRQDPGQGLRLIYYSQIVNDFQKGDIAEGYSVSREKKESFPLTVTSAQKNPTAFYLCASSSSGGQASGANVLTFGAGSRLTVL.

This clone was detected once. The rearrangement links TRBV7-2 to TRBJ2-7; D gene unclear. The CDR3 has 12 amino acids. CDR1 is SGHTA, CDR2 FQGNSA, per germline. Trimming shortened V by 4 bases and J by 2 bases, and 6 bases separated the two germline ends. As DNA, the CDR3 is TGTGCCAGCAGCTATGACACCTACGAGCAGTACTTC. Its protein is CASSYDTYEQYF.

The rearrangement links TRBV2 to TRBJ2-2; D is possibly TRBD1 or TRBD2 (5 bases each). The CDR3 length is 14 residues. Trimming took off 7 bases at V and 1 base at J, with 10 bases between the two ends. The germline gives CDR1 SNHLY, CDR2 FYNNEI. The CDR3 coding sequence is TGTGCCAGCACCGGGACGGTGAACACCGGGGAGCTGTTTTTT. As protein: CASTGTVNTGELFF. The complete variable domain, with remaining parts taken from reference TRBV2 and TRBJ2-2, reads EPEVTQTPSHQVTQMGQEVILRCVPISNHLYFYWYRQILGQKVEFLVSFYNNEISEKSEIFDDQFSVERPDGSNFTLKIRSTKLEDSAMYFCASTGTVNTGELFFGEGSRLTVL.

V is TRBV4-1 and J is TRBJ1-5, with 7 bases that match TRBD1. The germline CDR1 and CDR2 sequences are MGHRA and YSYEKL. The CDR3 spans 15 residues. V lost 4 bases and J lost 4; bases outside the gene matches: 7. The CDR3 coding sequence is TGCGCCAGCAGCCCCCGGGACAGTTTAAATCAGCCCCAGCATTTT. Residues: CASSPRDSLNQPQHF.

The chain is built from TRBV27 and TRBJ1-6, with D tentatively TRBD1 (5 bases). V was cut by 5 bases and J by 4 bases, with 9 bases left in between. The germline V gene has CDR1 MNHEY and CDR2 SMNVEV (reference sequence). This CDR3 is 14 amino acids long. CDR3 DNA: TGTGCCAGCAGTACCGGGACTTATAATTCACCCCTCCACTTT. Protein product: CASSTGTYNSPLHF.

This rearrangement joins TRBV19 to TRBJ2-2; 12 bases fit TRBD2. V lost 2 bases, J lost 4 bases, and 5 bases stayed unmatched. The CDR3 is made up of 17 amino acids. The germline V gene encodes CDR1 LNHDA and CDR2 SQIVND (reference sequence). This chain's CDR3 is CASSIPRTSGTTGELFF. CDR3 bases: TGTGCCAGTAGTATACCCCGGACTAGCGGGACCACCGGGGAGCTGTTTTTT.

This chain connects TRBV28 to TRBJ2-1; the match to TRBD2 covers 12 bases. Germline CDR1 is MDHEN and CDR2 is SYDVKM. CDR3 length equals 13 residues. With V trimmed by 5 bases and J by 10 bases, 3 bases remained unmatched. CDR3 sequence: CASSIGLAGEQFF. CDR3 DNA: TGTGCCAGCAGTATCGGACTAGCGGGAGAGCAGTTCTTC.

This sequence joins TRBV25-1 and TRBJ1-1, with TRBD1 as a possible D gene (5 bases). Germline lookup yields CDR1 MGHDK and CDR2 SYGVNS. V was pared by 0 bases and J by 1 base, with 9 bases between. The CDR3 sequence is 15 residues long. The CDR3 DNA follows: TGTGCCAGCAGTGAATATGGCCAGGGGAACACTGAAGCTTTCTTT. It is translated as CASSEYGQGNTEAFF.

The genes are TRBV6-5 and TRBJ2-7; a possible D gene is TRBD1 (5 bases). Trimming took 4 bases from V and 1 from J, leaving 14 bases between them. The CDR3 is 15 residues long. Germline V lookup: CDR1 MNHEY, CDR2 SVGAGI. The CDR3 loop reads CASSLRQRHSYEQYF. As DNA, the CDR3 is TGTGCCAGCAGTTTACGACAGCGACATTCCTACGAGCAGTACTTC.

This chain links TRBV25-1 with TRBJ1-1, with D uncertain. The V gene lost 3 bases and the J gene lost 5 bases, with 4 bases spanning the gap. The germline V gene has CDR1 MGHDK and CDR2 SYGVNS. This CDR3 contains 11 residues. This CDR3 reads CASSERTEAFF. The CDR3 nucleotides read TGTGCCAGCAGTGAGAGGACTGAAGCTTTCTTT.

This CDR3 is CASSIHGSSGRVSYNEQFF. CDR3 nucleotide sequence: TGTGCCAGTAGTATCCACGGGAGTAGCGGGAGGGTCTCCTACAATGAGCAGTTCTTC. The V gene is TRBV19, the J gene TRBJ2-1; 11 nucleotides align to TRBD2. Germline CDR1 and CDR2: LNHDA and SQIVND (reference sequence). The ends lost 3 bases at V and 0 bases at J; junction bases unmatched: 10. The CDR3 sequence is 19 residues long.

J is TRBJ2-7 and V is TRBV7-2, with 10 nucleotides matching TRBD2. Trimming took 2 bases from V and 3 from J; bases not matched to a gene: 1. The CDR3 length is 14 residues. The germline gives CDR1 SGHTA, CDR2 FQGNSA. The CDR3 nucleotides are TGTGCCAGCAGCTTACGACTAGCGGGCTACGAGCAGTACTTC. Encoded protein: CASSLRLAGYEQYF.

The chain combines TRBV5-6 with TRBJ2-1; D is unclear. CDR1 is SGHDT, CDR2 YYEEEE, per germline. CDR3 length equals 14 residues. The V and J ends lost 0 bases and 3 bases respectively, with 7 bases between them. CDR3 amino acids: CASSLVVGYNEQFF. CDR3 bases: TGTGCCAGCAGCTTGGTCGTCGGCTACAATGAGCAGTTCTTC.

The chain uses TRBV14 and TRBJ2-5; 7 bases agree with TRBD1. The germline gives CDR1 SGHDN, CDR2 FVKESK. With 1 base clipped from V and 4 bases from J, the junction kept 3 bases outside the gene matches. There are 14 residues in the CDR3. The CDR3 nucleotides read TGTGCCAGCAGCCAAGGGGCAGGGGGAGAGACCCAGTACTTC. It translates to CASSQGAGGETQYF.

This sequence joins TRBV19 and TRBJ1-4; TRBD1 aligns across 7 bases. Germline CDR1 LNHDA, CDR2 SQIVND (reference sequence). CDR3 size: 16 residues. Losses at the gene ends were 4 bases for V and 7 bases for J; bases not matched to a gene: 12. CDR3: CASSRRQGEDGEKLFF. The CDR3 DNA reads TGTGCCAGTAGTAGGAGACAGGGAGAGGATGGTGAAAAACTGTTTTTT.

The chain is built from TRBV2 and TRBJ1-2; D gene unclear. There are 15 residues in the CDR3. Trimming removed 5 bases from V and 0 bases from J, with 13 bases in between. Germline lookup yields CDR1 SNHLY and CDR2 FYNNEI. The CDR3 DNA follows: TGTGCCAGCAGTCAATCTCAAACAGCTAACTATGGCTACACCTTC. As protein: CASSQSQTANYGYTF. Combining the CDR3 with reference TRBV2 and TRBJ1-2 gives the whole variable domain EPEVTQTPSHQVTQMGQEVILRCVPISNHLYFYWYRQILGQKVEFLVSFYNNEISEKSEIFDDQFSVERPDGSNFTLKIRSTKLEDSAMYFCASSQSQTANYGYTFGSGTRLTVV.

The J gene is TRBJ2-6, the V gene TRBV7-7, with a possible D match to TRBD1 (5 bases). Germline V gives CDR1 SSHAT, CDR2 FNYEAQ (reference sequence). The CDR3 is 14 amino acids. V lost 5 bases, J lost 0 bases, and 5 bases lay in between. In DNA, the CDR3 is TGTGCCAGCAGCAGGGGCTCTGGGGCCAACGTCCTGACTTTC. It yields the protein CASSRGSGANVLTF.

As for this clone: Other DNA sequences in the same sample also yield this CDR3. The chain combines TRBV15 with TRBJ2-7; D might be TRBD1 (6 bases). Trimming removed 0 bases at V and 4 bases at J, with 7 bases between. CDR1 and CDR2 from the germline V gene are LNHNV and YYDKDF (reference sequence). The CDR3 is 13 amino acids. The CDR3 protein is CATSRDRGYEQYF. The CDR3, as DNA: TGTGCCACCAGCAGAGACAGGGGTTACGAGCAGTACTTC. Variable domain in full (rest from reference TRBV15 and TRBJ2-7): DAMVIQNPRYQVTQFGKPVTLSCSQTLNHNVMYWYQQKSSQAPKLLFHYYDKDFNNEADTPDNFQSRRPNTSFCFLDIRSPGLGDTAMYLCATSRDRGYEQYFGPGTRLTVT.

The chain recombines TRBV28 with TRBJ1-1, with no clear D. This CDR3 has 15 residues. Germline V lookup: CDR1 MDHEN, CDR2 SYDVKM. Trimming cost V 3 bases and J 4 bases, with 15 bases left between them. CDR3 protein: CASSFSSPSSTEAFF. In DNA form, the CDR3 reads TGTGCCAGCAGTTTCTCTTCTCCGTCGAGCACTGAAGCTTTCTTT.

The chain combines TRBV6-6 with TRBJ1-1; D is unclear. Trimming took off 0 bases at V and 8 bases at J, with 10 bases between the two ends. From germline, CDR1 is MNHNY and CDR2 SVGAGI (reference sequence). The CDR3 is 13 residues long. CDR3 protein: CASSYSTSQEAFF. CDR3 sequence (DNA): TGTGCCAGCAGTTACTCGACGTCCCAGGAAGCTTTCTTT.

The gene calls are TRBV21-1 and TRBJ2-1; the table's D call of TRBD2 was not tested on the DNA. TRBV21-1 is a pseudogene locus. This CDR3 has 18 amino acids. CDR3 coding DNA: TGTGCCAGCAGCAAAGGTCGGTCAAGGCGGGACGGCTACAATGAGCAGTTCTTC. Its translation: CASSKGRSRRDGYNEQFF.

The genes are TRBV14 and TRBJ1-1; TRBD1 matches 10 bases. Per the germline V gene, CDR1 is SGHDN and CDR2 is FVKESK. CDR3 length: 13 amino acids. Germline trimming cut 4 bases from V and 6 bases from J; bases unmatched to any gene: 2. The CDR3 sequence is CASSRDRGAEAFF. The CDR3 nucleotides are TGTGCCAGCAGCCGGGACAGGGGTGCTGAAGCTTTCTTT.